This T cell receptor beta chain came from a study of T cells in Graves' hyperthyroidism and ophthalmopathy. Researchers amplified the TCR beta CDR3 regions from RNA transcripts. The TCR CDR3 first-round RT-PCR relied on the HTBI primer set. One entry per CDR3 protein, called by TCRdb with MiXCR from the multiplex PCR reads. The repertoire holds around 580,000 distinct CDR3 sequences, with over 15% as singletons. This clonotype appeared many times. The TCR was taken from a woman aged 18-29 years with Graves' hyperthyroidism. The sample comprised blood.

The CDR3 region is CASGRYTYQETQYF. The CDR3 DNA sequence: TGTGCCAGCGGGAGATACACCTACCAAGAGACCCAGTACTTC. The chain has TRBV6-1 and TRBJ2-5; the D gene is possibly TRBD2 (5 bases). Deletions cut 8 bases from V and 0 bases from J, with 13 bases between. The CDR3 covers 14 residues. Germline loops: CDR1 MNHNS, CDR2 SASEGT.